The 8 T cell receptor beta chains reported below all come from one sample, sequenced in a study of molecular identifiers for immune sequencing clone quantification. MiXCR, run by TCRdb on the PCR reads, gives a single entry per CDR3 protein. The repertoire has about 640,000 distinct CDR3 sequences, nearly 20% of them found once; the top ten carry roughly 0.83%. Specimen: naive CD8+ T cells from blood, with Jurkat cell RNA spiked in. The subset here: FACS-sorted CD8+CD4-CCR7+CD45RA+ naive T cells. The receptors shown here come from a human donor in good health. Some libraries in this study had Jurkat cell RNA spiked in.

This clonotype was recorded many times. This chain joins TRBV19 and TRBJ1-1; perhaps TRBD1 as D (5 bases). V shed 8 bases and J shed 2 bases, with 15 bases lying between them. CDR1 and CDR2 (germline): LNHDA, SQIVND (reference sequence). The CDR3 loop spans 14 amino acids. CDR3 sequence (DNA): TGTGCCAGTTCTATGGACACCTCAAACACTGAAGCTTTCTTT. Protein product: CASSMDTSNTEAFF. The full variable domain, its missing parts supplied by reference TRBV19 and TRBJ1-1, is DGGITQSPKYLFRKEGQNVTLSCEQNLNHDAMYWYRQDPGQGLRLIYYSQIVNDFQKGDIAEGYSVSREKKESFPLTVTSAQKNPTAFYLCASSMDTSNTEAFFGQGTRLTVV.

The genes are TRBV9 and TRBJ1-1; 7 bases align to TRBD1. The CDR3 consists of 15 residues. J gave up 3 bases and V 0 bases, and 5 bases lay outside the gene matches. The germline gives CDR1 SGDLS, CDR2 YYNGEE. DNA for the CDR3: TGTGCCAGCAGCGTAGTCCAGGGGGTCCACACTGAAGCTTTCTTT. It codes for CASSVVQGVHTEAFF. Complete variable domain (other parts from reference TRBV9 and TRBJ1-1): DSGVTQTPKHLITATGQRVTLRCSPRSGDLSVYWYQQSLDQGLQFLIQYYNGEERAKGNILERFSAQQFPDLHSELNLSSLELGDSALYFCASSVVQGVHTEAFFGQGTRLTVV.

This clonotype was picked up many times. This sequence joins TRBV5-1 and TRBJ2-5, with D perhaps matching TRBD1 or TRBD2 (5 bases each). CDR1 is SGHRS, CDR2 YFSETQ, per germline. The ends were cut back, 0 bases at V and 3 bases at J, with 9 bases in the middle. The CDR3 spans 14 residues. The CDR3 DNA is TGCGCCAGCAGCTTGGTGGGGGATGAAGAGACCCAGTACTTC. This gives the protein CASSLVGDEETQYF.

The gene calls are TRBV7-3 and TRBJ1-1; D possibly corresponds to TRBD1 (5 bases). CDR3 length: 14 amino acids. The ends were cut back, 5 bases at V and 1 base at J, with 11 bases in the middle. Germline-derived CDR1 and CDR2 are SGHTA and FQGTGA. The CDR3 region is CASSHGAGNTEAFF. The CDR3 DNA reads TGTGCCAGCAGCCACGGGGCAGGGAACACTGAAGCTTTCTTT.

The chain couples TRBV5-3 to TRBJ1-5; the match to TRBD1 covers 7 bases. TRBV5-3 is an ORF for which the function is uncertain. CDR3 length: 16 residues. The V segment lost 8 bases and the J segment 5 bases; nucleotides outside the gene matches: 16. CDR3: CASGLDSLTGDQPQHF. CDR3 in DNA: TGTGCCAGCGGCTTGGACTCTCTCACAGGGGATCAGCCCCAGCATTTT.

As to this clonotype: A read error is possible here, since a much larger clone lies one base away. V usage is TRBV5-6 and J usage is TRBJ2-7; maybe TRBD1 (6 bases). Trimming left V 7 bases short and J 2 bases short, with 19 bases between. The CDR3 is made up of 15 amino acids. In germline, CDR1 is SGHDT, CDR2 YYEEEE. This chain's CDR3 is CASCSWGEGAYEQYF. In DNA, the CDR3 is TGTGCCAGCTGCTCCTGGGGTGAGGGGGCCTACGAGCAGTACTTC.

Of note for this clonotype: A much larger clone differs from this one at a single base, so this may be a read error. Lacking the conserved final phenylalanine or tryptophan, this CDR3 likely reflects a read error. J is TRBJ2-3 and V is TRBV6-6, with 11 bases aligning to TRBD2. V lost 5 bases to trimming and J lost 6 bases; unmatched junction nucleotides: 10. In germline, CDR1 is MNHNY, CDR2 SVGAGI (reference sequence). This CDR3 has 16 residues. CDR3 nucleotide sequence: TGTGCCAGCAGTAACCCGGGACTAGCGGTTTCCGATACGCAGTATTAT. Translation: CASSNPGLAVSDTQYY.

With respect to this clonotype: A much larger clonotype is one base distant, so this may be a read error. This chain joins TRBV27 and TRBJ2-7; a possible D gene is TRBD2 (7 bases). V lost 5 bases and J 5 bases, leaving 22 bases between the germline ends. Germline CDR1 is MNHEY and CDR2 is SMNVEV (reference sequence). This CDR3 contains 16 residues. CDR3: CASSLIFGGPGNEQYF. CDR3 bases: TGTGCCAGCAGTCTTATATTCGGGGGGCCCGGGAACGAGCAGTACTTC.